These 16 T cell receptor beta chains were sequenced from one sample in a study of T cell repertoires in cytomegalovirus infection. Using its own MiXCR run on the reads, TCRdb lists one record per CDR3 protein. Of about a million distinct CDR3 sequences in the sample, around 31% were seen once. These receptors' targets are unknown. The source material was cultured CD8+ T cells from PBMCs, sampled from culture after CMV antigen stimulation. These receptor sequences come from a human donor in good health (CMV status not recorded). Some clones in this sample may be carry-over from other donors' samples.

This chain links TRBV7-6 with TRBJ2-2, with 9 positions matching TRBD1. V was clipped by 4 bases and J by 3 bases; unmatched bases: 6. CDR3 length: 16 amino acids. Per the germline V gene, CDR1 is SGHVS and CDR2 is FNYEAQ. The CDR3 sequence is CASSYGDRDYTGELFF. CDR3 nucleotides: TGTGCCAGCAGCTATGGGGACAGGGACTACACCGGGGAGCTGTTTTTT.

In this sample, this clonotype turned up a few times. Written as DNA, the CDR3 is TGTGCTAGTGGTTTCACTGGGGGGGCTACGAACACTGAAGCTTTCTTT. Translating gives CASGFTGGATNTEAFF. The chain carries TRBV12-5 and TRBJ1-1; TRBD1 is a possible D gene (6 bases). The V gene's germline CDR1 is LGHNT and CDR2 FRNRAP. The CDR3 runs 16 residues. V was shortened by 3 bases and J by 1 base, with 15 bases between the two germline ends.

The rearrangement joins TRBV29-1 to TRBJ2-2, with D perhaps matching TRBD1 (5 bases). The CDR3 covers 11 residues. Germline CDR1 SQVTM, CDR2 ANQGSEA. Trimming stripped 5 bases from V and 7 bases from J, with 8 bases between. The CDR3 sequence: CSVRQGGELFF. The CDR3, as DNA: TGCAGCGTTCGGCAGGGCGGGGAGCTGTTTTTT.

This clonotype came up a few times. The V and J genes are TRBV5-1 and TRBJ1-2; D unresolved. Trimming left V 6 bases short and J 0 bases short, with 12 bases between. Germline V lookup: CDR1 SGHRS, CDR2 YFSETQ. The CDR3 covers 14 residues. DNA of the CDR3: TGCGCCAGCAATCTCCAGCCAACTAACTATGGCTACACCTTC. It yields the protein CASNLQPTNYGYTF.

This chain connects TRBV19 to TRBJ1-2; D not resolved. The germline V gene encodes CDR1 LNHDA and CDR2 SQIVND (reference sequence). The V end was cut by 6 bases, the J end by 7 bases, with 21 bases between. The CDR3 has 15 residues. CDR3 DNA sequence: TGTGCCAGTAGCCTTACGCCACCAGGTGAGGGTGGCTACACCTTC. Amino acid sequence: CASSLTPPGEGGYTF.

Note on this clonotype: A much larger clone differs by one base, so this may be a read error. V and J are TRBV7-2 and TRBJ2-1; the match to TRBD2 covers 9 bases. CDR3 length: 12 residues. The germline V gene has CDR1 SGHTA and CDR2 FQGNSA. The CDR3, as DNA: TGTGTCAGCAGCGCGGGTGGAGCGGGGGGGTTCTTC. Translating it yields CVSSAGGAGGFF.

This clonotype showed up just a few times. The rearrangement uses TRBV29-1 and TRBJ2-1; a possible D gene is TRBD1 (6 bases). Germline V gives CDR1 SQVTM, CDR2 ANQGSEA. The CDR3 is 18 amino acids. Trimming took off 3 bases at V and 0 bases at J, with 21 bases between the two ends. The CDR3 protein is CSVEGRGPPHGSYNEQFF. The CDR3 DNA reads TGCAGCGTTGAGGGCAGGGGTCCTCCCCATGGCTCCTACAATGAGCAGTTCTTC.

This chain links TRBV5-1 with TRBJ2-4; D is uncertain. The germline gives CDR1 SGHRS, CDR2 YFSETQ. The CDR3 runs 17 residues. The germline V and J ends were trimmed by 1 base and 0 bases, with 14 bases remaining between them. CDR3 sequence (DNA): TGCGCCAGCAGCTTGACGAAGAGTGACCTAGCCAAAAACATTCAGTACTTC. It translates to CASSLTKSDLAKNIQYF.

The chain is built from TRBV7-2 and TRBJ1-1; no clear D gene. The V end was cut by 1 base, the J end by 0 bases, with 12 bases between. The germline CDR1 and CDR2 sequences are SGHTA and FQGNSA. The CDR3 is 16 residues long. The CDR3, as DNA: TGTGCCAGCAGCTTAGTTTGGGAGGCCTTGAACACTGAAGCTTTCTTT. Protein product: CASSLVWEALNTEAFF.

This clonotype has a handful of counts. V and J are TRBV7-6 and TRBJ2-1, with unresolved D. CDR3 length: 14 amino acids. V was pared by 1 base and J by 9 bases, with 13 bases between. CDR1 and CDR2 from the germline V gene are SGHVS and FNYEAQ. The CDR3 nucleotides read TGTGCCAGCAGCTTAGGTATCTCGCCCATTGAGCAGTTCTTC. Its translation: CASSLGISPIEQFF.

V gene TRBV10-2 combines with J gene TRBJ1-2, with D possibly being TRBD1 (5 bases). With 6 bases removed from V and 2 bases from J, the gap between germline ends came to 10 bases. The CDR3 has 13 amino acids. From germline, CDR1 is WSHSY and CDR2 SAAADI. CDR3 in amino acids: CASREGQNYGYTF. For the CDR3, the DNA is TGCGCCAGCAGGGAGGGGCAGAACTATGGCTACACCTTC.

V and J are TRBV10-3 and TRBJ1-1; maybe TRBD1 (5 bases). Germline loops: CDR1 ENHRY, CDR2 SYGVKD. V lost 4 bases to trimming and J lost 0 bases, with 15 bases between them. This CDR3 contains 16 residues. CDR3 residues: CAISGGSRGLNTEAFF. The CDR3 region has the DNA TGTGCCATCAGTGGGGGCAGCCGAGGCCTGAACACTGAAGCTTTCTTT.

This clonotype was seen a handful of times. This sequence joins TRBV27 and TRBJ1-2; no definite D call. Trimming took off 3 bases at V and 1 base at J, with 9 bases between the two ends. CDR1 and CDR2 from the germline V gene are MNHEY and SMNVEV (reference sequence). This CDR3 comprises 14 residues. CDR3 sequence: CASSLDGFNYGYTF. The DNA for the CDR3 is TGTGCCAGCAGTTTGGACGGATTTAACTATGGCTACACCTTC.

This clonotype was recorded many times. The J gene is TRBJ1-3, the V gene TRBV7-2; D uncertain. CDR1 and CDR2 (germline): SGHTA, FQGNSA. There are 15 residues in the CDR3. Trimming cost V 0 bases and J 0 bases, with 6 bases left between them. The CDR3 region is CASSLAGFSGNTIYF. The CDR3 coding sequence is TGTGCCAGCAGCTTAGCAGGGTTCTCTGGAAACACCATATATTTT. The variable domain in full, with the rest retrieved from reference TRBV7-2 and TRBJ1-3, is GAGVSQSPSNKVTEKGKDVELRCDPISGHTALYWYRQSLGQGLEFLIYFQGNSAPDKSGLPSDRFSAERTGGSVSTLTIQRTQQEDSAVYLCASSLAGFSGNTIYFGEGSWLTVV.

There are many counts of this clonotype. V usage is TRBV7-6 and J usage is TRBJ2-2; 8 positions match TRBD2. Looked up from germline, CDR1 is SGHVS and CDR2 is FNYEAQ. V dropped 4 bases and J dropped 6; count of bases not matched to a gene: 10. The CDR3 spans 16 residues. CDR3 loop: CASSSSGSGGPGELFF. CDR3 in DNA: TGTGCCAGCAGCTCTTCGGGAAGCGGGGGACCCGGGGAGCTGTTTTTT. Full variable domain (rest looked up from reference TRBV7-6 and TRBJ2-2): GAGVSQSPRYKVTKRGQDVALRCDPISGHVSLYWYRQALGQGPEFLTYFNYEAQQDKSGLPNDRFSAERPEGSISTLTIQRTEQRDSAMYRCASSSSGSGGPGELFFGEGSRLTVL.

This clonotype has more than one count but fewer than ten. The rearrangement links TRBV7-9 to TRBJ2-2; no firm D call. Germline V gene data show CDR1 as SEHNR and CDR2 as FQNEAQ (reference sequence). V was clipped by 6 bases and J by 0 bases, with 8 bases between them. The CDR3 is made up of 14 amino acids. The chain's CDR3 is CASSGFANTGELFF. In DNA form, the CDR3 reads TGTGCCAGCAGTGGTTTCGCGAACACCGGGGAGCTGTTTTTT.